The source of this TCR beta chain is a study of patients and donors after allogeneic stem cell transplantation. A single record per CDR3 protein comes from TCRdb applying MiXCR to the RT-PCR reads. The sample includes about a million distinct CDR3 sequences, about a sixth of them seen just once. CDR3 length: 13 residues. V was cut by 2 bases and J by 3 bases, with 7 bases left in between. In germline, CDR1 is MGHDK, CDR2 SYGVNS. The specimen was blood, either unsorted or a sorted T cell fraction (not recorded which). The chain employs TRBV25-1 and TRBJ1-2, with D uncertain. This TCR derives from a human donor who was either an allogeneic HSCT recipient or a stem cell or donor lymphocyte infusion donor (not recorded which). It is not recorded whose cells these are; they may come from a transplant donor. The CDR3 DNA reads as TGTGCCAGCAGTGAAGACGCATACTATGGCTACACCTTC. Translation: CASSEDAYYGYTF.